This T cell receptor beta chain was found in a study of CD8+CD57+ T cells in acquired aplastic anemia. In the case of this clonotype: A much more abundant neighbour one base away suggests this may be a read error.

TCR beta VDJ and CDR3 profiling used genomic DNA as template. TCRdb recomputed calls from the reads with MiXCR, one row per CDR3 protein. The sample carries 200,000 to 250,000 distinct CDR3 sequences, 34% recorded once. Specimen: sorted CD4+, CD8+, or CD8+CD57+ T cells (not recorded which) from PBMCs. The sequence came from a human donor in good health, serving as a control.

The CDR3, as DNA: TGCAGTCGGCTTGGGGGTGGCGGAAGCACAGATACGCAGTATTTT. Protein sequence: CSRLGGGGSTDTQYF. The rearrangement links TRBV20-1 to TRBJ2-3; the D gene could be TRBD1 or TRBD2 (5 bases each). The CDR3 extends over 15 amino acids. Trimming took off 8 bases at V and 0 bases at J, with 18 bases between the two ends. Germline V gene sequence: CDR1 DFQATT, CDR2 SNEGSKA (reference sequence).